What follows describes a single T cell receptor (beta chain). Its antigen is currently unknown. This sample was included in a study of CD8+CD57+ T cells in acquired aplastic anemia. The overall study: The mean DNA yield obtained from sorted CD4+ and CD8+ cells came to approximately 3.2 ug. Mean read depth for CD4+ cells from healthy donors was around 11 million.

Trimming pared 5 bases from V and 2 bases from J, leaving 15 bases between. CDR3 length equals 15 residues. Germline CDR1 SEHNR, CDR2 FQNEAQ (reference sequence). Study-level results: Patients were compared with controls for CD8+ Simpson's diversity, and no significant difference emerged. Almost 30 shared CD8+ CDR3s appeared highly expressed within patients' immunodominant clones.

Genomic DNA was employed as the template in profiling TCR beta VDJ and CDR3. TCRdb re-derived calls from the reads in MiXCR, one entry per CDR3 protein. The sample records about 220,000 distinct CDR3 sequences, about a third being singletons. This receptor was obtained from a human donor in good health, serving as a control. The sample was sorted CD4+, CD8+, or CD8+CD57+ T cells (not recorded which) from PBMCs. The chain has TRBV7-9 and TRBJ1-2; D might be TRBD1 (6 bases). The CDR3 DNA reads as TGTGCCAGCAGCCCCACGCCGGGGGCCAACTATGGCTACACCTTC. Protein product: CASSPTPGANYGYTF.